The source of this T cell receptor beta chain is a study of regulatory and conventional T cells in RAG deficiency. Genomic DNA came from blood conventional CD4+ T cells gated CD25-low CD127-high. Of note for this clone: Its specificity is unknown.

With 6 bases clipped from V and 8 bases from J, the junction kept 13 bases outside the gene matches. Germline-derived CDR1 and CDR2 are SGHTA and FQGTGA. The CDR3 is 15 residues long. Study findings and constraints: RAG-deficient patients showed markedly lower Shannon entropy and higher Simpson indices than control T-cell subsets. Shorter CDR3s in all patient subsets; >75% Treg-Tconv overlap in Omenn. Omenn syndrome and CID/AS patients had roughly 100-fold fewer unique Treg TCR beta sequences, versus roughly 10-fold elsewhere.

Sequencing used immunoSEQ multiplex PCR; TCRdb keeps in-frame clones, though not all of them. Of more than 10,000 clones listed, roughly 93% are singletons. A further study also used this sample, focusing on regulatory T cells. As reported in that work: Amplification used 52 TRBV primers and 13 TRBJ primers. In patients, unique TRB V-J pairs were restricted and V/J usage skewed, especially in Tregs.

Sequencing was carried out using CD4+ effector T cells sorted from blood. This sequence was found in a human donor in good health. V gene TRBV7-3 combines with J gene TRBJ2-1, with 7 positions matching TRBD1. The CDR3 region has the DNA TGTGCCAGCAGTTCAACAGGGGATGGGACCTATGAGCAGTTCTTC. This translates into CASSSTGDGTYEQFF. The whole variable domain, remainder taken from reference TRBV7-3 and TRBJ2-1, is GAGVSQTPSNKVTEKGKYVELRCDPISGHTALYWYRQSLGQGPEFLIYFQGTGAADDSGLPNDRFFAVRPEGSVSTLKIQRTERGDSAVYLCASSSTGDGTYEQFFGPGTRLTVL.